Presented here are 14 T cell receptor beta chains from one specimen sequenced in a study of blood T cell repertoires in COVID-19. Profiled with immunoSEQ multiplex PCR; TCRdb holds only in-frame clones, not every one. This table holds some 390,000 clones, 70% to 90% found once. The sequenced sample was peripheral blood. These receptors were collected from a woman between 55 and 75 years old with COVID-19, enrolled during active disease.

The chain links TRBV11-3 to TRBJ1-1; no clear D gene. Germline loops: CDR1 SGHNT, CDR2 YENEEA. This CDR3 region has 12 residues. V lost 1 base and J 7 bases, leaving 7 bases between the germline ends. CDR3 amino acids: CASSLARGEAFF. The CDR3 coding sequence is TGTGCCAGCAGCTTAGCACGGGGTGAAGCTTTCTTT.

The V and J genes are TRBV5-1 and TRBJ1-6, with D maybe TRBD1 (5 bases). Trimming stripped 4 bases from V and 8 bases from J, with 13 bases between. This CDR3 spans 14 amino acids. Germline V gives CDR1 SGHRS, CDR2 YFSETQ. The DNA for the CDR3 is TGCGCCAGCAGCCCAACAGGAACCGATTCACCCCTCCACTTT. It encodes CASSPTGTDSPLHF.

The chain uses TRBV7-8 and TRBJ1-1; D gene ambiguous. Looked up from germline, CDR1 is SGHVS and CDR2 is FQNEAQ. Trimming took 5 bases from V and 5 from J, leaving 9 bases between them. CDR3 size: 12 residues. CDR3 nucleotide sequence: TGTGCCAGCAGCCCCTCTAGAACTGAAGCTTTCTTT. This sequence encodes CASSPSRTEAFF.

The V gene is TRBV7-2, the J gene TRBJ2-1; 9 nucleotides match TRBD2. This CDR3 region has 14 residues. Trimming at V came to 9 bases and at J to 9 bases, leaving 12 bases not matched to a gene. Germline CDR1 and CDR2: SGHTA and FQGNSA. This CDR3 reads CASRQAGGLGEQFF. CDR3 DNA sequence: TGTGCCAGTAGACAGGCGGGGGGGCTAGGTGAGCAGTTCTTC.

CDR3 sequence (DNA): TGTGCCAGCAGCCAAGGTCTCTCTCCTTCCTACGAGCAGTACTTC. Translating it yields CASSQGLSPSYEQYF. This chain connects TRBV14 to TRBJ2-7, with unresolved D. Germline lookup yields CDR1 SGHDN and CDR2 FVKESK. Trimming took 1 base from V and 1 from J, leaving 11 bases between them. The CDR3 has 15 residues.

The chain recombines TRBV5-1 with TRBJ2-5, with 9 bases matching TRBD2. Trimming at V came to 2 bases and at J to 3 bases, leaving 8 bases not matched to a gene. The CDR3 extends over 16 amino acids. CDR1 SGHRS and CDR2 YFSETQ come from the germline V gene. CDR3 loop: CASSLAGGALKETQYF. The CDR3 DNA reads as TGCGCCAGCAGCTTAGCGGGGGGTGCTCTTAAAGAGACCCAGTACTTC.

Here the CDR3 reads CASSPQAGANNNEQFF. CDR3 DNA: TGTGCCAGCAGCCCCCAAGCGGGGGCTAATAACAATGAGCAGTTCTTC. The V gene is TRBV11-3, the J gene TRBJ2-1; 8 nucleotides line up with TRBD2. The J segment lost 5 bases and the V segment lost 5 bases, leaving 11 bases of the junction unmatched. The germline gives CDR1 SGHNT, CDR2 YENEEA. CDR3 size: 16 residues.

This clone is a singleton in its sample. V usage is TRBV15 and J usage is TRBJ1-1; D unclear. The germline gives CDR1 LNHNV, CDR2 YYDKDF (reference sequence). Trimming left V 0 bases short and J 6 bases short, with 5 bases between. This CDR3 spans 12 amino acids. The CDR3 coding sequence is TGTGCCACCAGCAGAGATCGCGCTGAAGCTTTCTTT. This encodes CATSRDRAEAFF. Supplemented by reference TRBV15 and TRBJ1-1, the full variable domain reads DAMVIQNPRYQVTQFGKPVTLSCSQTLNHNVMYWYQQKSSQAPKLLFHYYDKDFNNEADTPDNFQSRRPNTSFCFLDIRSPGLGDTAMYLCATSRDRAEAFFGQGTRLTVV.

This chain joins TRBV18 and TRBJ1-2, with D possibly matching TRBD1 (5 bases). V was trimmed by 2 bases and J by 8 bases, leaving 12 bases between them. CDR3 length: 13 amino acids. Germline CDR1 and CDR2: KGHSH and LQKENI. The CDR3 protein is CASSPNGGDGYTF. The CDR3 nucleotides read TGTGCCAGCTCACCAAACGGGGGAGACGGCTACACCTTC.

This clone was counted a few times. The CDR3 DNA is TGTGCCAGCAGTGACGTGACGGGCACTGAAGCTTTCTTT. Translation: CASSDVTGTEAFF. V is TRBV2 and J is TRBJ1-1; D gene unclear. The CDR3 is 13 amino acids. V lost 3 bases and J lost 4, with 9 bases in between. Germline V gives CDR1 SNHLY, CDR2 FYNNEI.

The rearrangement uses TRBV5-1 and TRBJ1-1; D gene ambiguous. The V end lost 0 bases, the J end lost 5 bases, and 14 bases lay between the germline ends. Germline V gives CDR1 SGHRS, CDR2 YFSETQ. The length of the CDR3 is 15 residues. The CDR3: CASSLEEGMATEAFF. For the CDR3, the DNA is TGCGCCAGCAGCTTGGAGGAGGGAATGGCGACTGAAGCTTTCTTT.

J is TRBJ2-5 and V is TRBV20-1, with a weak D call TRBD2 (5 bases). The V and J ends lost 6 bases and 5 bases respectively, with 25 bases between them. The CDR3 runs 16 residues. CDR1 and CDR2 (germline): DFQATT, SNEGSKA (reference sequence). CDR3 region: CSASSPFGVRGETQYF. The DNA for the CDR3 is TGCAGTGCCAGTTCCCCCTTCGGGGTTCGCGGTGAGACCCAGTACTTC.

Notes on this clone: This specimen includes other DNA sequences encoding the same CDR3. CDR3 bases: TGTGCCAGCTCTCCGGGACAGAACTACGAGCAGTACTTC. Translating gives CASSPGQNYEQYF. The J gene is TRBJ2-7, the V gene TRBV18; 7 nucleotides line up with TRBD1. This CDR3 contains 13 residues. The V gene end was trimmed by 6 bases and the J gene end by 3 bases; junction bases not matched to a gene: 5. From germline, CDR1 is KGHSH and CDR2 LQKENI. The complete variable domain, with remaining parts taken from reference TRBV18 and TRBJ2-7, reads NAGVMQNPRHLVRRRGQEARLRCSPMKGHSHVYWYRQLPEEGLKFMVYLQKENIIDESGMPKERFSAEFPKEGPSILRIQQVVRGDSAAYFCASSPGQNYEQYFGPGTRLTVT.

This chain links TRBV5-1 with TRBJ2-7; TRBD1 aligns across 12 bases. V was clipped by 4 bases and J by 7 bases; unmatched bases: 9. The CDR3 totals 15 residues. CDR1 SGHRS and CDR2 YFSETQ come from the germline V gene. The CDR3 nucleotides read TGCGCCAGCAGCCAGCCGGGACAGGGGGCGTGGGAGCAGTACTTC. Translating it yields CASSQPGQGAWEQYF.